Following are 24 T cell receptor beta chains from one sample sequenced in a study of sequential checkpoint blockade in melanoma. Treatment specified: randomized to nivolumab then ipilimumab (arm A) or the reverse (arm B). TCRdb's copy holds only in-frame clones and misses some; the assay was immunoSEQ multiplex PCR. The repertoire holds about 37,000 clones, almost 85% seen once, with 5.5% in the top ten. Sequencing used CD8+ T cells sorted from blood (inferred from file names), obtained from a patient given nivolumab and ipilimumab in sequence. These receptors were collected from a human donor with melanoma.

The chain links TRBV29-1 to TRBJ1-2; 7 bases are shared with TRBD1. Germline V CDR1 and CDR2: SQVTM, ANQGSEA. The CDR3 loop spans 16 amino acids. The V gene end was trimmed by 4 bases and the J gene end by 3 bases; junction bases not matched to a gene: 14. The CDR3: CSVAGGNDVGDYGYTF. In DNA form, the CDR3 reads TGCAGCGTTGCAGGGGGTAACGACGTCGGGGACTATGGCTACACCTTC.

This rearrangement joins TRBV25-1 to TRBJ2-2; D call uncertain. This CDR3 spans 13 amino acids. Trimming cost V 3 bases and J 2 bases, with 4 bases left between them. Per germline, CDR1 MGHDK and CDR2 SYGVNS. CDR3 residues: CASSDSNTGELFF. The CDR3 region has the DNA TGTGCCAGCAGTGACTCCAACACCGGGGAGCTGTTTTTT.

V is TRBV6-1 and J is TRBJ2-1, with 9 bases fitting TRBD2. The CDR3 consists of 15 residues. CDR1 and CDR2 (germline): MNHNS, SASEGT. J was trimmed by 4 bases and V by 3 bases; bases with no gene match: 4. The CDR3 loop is CASSETSGDYNEQFF. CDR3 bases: TGTGCCAGCAGTGAGACTAGCGGAGATTACAATGAGCAGTTCTTC.

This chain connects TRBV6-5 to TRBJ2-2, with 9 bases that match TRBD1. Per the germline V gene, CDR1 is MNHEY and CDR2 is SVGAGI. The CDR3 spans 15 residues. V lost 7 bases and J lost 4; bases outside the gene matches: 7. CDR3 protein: CASKGQGDSTGELFF. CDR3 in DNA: TGTGCCAGCAAGGGACAGGGTGATAGCACCGGGGAGCTGTTTTTT.

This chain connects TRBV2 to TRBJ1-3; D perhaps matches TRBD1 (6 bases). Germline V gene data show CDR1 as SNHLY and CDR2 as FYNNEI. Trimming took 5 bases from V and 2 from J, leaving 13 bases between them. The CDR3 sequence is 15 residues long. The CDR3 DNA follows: TGTGCCAGCAGTTCAGGGGTTGTAACTGGAAACACCATATATTTT. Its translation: CASSSGVVTGNTIYF.

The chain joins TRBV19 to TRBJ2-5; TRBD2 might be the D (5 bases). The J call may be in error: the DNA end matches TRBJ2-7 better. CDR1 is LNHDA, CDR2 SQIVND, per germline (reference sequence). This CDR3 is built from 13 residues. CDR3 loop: CANPGMGSYEQYF. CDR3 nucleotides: TGTGCCAACCCCGGGATGGGGTCGTACGAGCAGTACTTC.

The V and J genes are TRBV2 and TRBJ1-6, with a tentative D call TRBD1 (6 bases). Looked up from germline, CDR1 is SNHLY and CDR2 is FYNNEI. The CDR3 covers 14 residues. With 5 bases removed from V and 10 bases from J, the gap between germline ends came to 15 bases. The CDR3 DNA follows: TGTGCCAGCAGTAACGGGACATTTCGGTCACCCCTCCACTTT. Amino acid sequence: CASSNGTFRSPLHF.

The CDR3 reads CASSYSQGVGAFF. CDR3 bases: TGTGCCAGCAGTTACTCGCAGGGCGTGGGAGCTTTCTTT. This rearrangement joins TRBV6-5 to TRBJ1-1; D perhaps matches TRBD1 (5 bases). Trimming cost V 0 bases and J 10 bases, with 12 bases left between them. Germline V gene lookup returns CDR1 MNHEY and CDR2 SVGAGI. This CDR3 spans 13 amino acids.

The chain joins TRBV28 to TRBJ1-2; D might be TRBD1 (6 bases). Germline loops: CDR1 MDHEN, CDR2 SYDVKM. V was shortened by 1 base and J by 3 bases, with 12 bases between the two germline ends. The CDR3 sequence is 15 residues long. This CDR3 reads CASSLSPDSHYGYTF. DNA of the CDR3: TGTGCCAGCAGTTTATCCCCGGACAGCCACTATGGCTACACCTTC.

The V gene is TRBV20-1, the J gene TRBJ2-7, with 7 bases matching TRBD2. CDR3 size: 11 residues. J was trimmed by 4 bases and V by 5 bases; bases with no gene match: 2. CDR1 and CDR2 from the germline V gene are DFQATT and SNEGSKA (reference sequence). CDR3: CSALRGYEQYF. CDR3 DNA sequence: TGCAGTGCTTTGCGGGGGTACGAGCAGTACTTC.

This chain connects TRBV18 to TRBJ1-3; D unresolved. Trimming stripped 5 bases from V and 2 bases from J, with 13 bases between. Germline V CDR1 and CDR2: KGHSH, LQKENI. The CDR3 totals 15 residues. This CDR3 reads CASSSQEDTGNTIYF. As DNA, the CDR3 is TGTGCCAGCTCATCACAAGAAGACACTGGAAACACCATATATTTT. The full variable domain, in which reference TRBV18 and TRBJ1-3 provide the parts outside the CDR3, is NAGVMQNPRHLVRRRGQEARLRCSPMKGHSHVYWYRQLPEEGLKFMVYLQKENIIDESGMPKERFSAEFPKEGPSILRIQQVVRGDSAAYFCASSSQEDTGNTIYFGEGSWLTVV.

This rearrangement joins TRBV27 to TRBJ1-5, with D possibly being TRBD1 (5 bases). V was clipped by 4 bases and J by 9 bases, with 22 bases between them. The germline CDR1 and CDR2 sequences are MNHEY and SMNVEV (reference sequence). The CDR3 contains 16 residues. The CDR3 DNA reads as TGTGCCAGCAGTTCTCACCGGGACTGGGGCATTCGGCCCCAGCATTTT. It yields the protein CASSSHRDWGIRPQHF.

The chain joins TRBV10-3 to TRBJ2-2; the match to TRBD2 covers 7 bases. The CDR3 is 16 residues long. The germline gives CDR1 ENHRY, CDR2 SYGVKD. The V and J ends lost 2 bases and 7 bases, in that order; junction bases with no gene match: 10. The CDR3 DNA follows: TGTGCCATCAGTGAGACCCGGGACTACGCTATCGGGGAGCTGTTTTTT. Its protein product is CAISETRDYAIGELFF.

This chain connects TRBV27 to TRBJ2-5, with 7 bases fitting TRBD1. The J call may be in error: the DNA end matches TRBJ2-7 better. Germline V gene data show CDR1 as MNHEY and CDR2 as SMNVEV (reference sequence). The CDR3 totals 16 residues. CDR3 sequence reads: CASSLSTGQVVYEQYF. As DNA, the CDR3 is TGTGCCAGCAGTTTATCGACCGGACAGGTCGTGTACGAGCAGTACTTC.

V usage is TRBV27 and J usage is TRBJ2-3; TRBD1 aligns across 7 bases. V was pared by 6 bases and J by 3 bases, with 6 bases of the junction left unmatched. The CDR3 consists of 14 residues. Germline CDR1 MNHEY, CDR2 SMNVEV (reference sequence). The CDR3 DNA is TGTGCCAGCAGGTTTTCGGACAGGACAGATACGCAGTATTTT. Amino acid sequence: CASRFSDRTDTQYF.

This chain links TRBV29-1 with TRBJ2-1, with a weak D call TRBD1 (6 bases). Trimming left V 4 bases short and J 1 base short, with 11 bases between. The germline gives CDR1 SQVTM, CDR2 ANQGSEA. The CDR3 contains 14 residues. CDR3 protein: CSVGQGWSYNEQFF. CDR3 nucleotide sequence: TGCAGCGTTGGGCAGGGGTGGTCCTACAATGAGCAGTTCTTC.

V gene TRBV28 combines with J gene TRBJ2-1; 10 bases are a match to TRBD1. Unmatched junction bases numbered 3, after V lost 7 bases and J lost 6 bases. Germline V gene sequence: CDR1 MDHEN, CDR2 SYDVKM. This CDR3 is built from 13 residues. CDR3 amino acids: CASTGTGANEQFF. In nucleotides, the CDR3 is TGTGCCAGCACCGGGACAGGGGCCAATGAGCAGTTCTTC.

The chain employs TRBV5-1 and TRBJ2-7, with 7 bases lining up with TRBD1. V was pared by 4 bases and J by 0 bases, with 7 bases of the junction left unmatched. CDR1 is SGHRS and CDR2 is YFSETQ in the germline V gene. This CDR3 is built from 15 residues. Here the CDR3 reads CASSPSTGDSYEQYF. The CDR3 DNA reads TGCGCCAGCAGCCCGTCAACAGGGGACTCCTACGAGCAGTACTTC.

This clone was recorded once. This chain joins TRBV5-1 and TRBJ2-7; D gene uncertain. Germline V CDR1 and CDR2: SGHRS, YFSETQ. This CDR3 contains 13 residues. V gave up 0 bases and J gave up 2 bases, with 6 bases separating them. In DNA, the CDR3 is TGCGCCAGCAGCTTGGCTTCCCCCTACGAGCAGTACTTC. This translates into CASSLASPYEQYF.

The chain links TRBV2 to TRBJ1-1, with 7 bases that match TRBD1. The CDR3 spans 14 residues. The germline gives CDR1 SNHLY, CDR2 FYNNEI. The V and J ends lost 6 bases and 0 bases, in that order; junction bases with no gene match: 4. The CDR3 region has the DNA TGTGCCAGCAGCAAAACAGGGGTGAACACTGAAGCTTTCTTT. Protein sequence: CASSKTGVNTEAFF.

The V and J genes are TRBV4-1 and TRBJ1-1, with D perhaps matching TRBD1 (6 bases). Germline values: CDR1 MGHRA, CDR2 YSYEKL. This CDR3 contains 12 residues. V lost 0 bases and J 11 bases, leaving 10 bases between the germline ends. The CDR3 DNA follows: TGCGCCAGCAGCCAAGATCCAGGGGTCGCTTTCTTT. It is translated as CASSQDPGVAFF.

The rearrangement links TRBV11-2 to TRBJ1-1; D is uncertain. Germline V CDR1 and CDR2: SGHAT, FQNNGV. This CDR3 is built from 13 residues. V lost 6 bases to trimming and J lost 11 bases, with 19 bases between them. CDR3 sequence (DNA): TGTGCCAGCAGTTTCCTCGGCTCGGGAGAGGCTTTCTTT. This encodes CASSFLGSGEAFF.

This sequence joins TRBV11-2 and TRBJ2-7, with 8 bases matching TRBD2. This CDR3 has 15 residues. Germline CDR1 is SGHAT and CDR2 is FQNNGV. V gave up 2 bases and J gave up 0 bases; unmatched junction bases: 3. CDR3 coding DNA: TGTGCCAGCAGCTTAACCGGGGGGGCCTCCTACGAGCAGTACTTC. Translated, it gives CASSLTGGASYEQYF.

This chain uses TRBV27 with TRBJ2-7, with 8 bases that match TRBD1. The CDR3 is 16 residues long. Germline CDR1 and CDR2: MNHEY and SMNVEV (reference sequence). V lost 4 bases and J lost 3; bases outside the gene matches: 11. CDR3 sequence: CASSSAQGDEGYEQYF. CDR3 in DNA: TGTGCCAGCAGTTCTGCACAGGGGGATGAAGGCTACGAGCAGTACTTC.